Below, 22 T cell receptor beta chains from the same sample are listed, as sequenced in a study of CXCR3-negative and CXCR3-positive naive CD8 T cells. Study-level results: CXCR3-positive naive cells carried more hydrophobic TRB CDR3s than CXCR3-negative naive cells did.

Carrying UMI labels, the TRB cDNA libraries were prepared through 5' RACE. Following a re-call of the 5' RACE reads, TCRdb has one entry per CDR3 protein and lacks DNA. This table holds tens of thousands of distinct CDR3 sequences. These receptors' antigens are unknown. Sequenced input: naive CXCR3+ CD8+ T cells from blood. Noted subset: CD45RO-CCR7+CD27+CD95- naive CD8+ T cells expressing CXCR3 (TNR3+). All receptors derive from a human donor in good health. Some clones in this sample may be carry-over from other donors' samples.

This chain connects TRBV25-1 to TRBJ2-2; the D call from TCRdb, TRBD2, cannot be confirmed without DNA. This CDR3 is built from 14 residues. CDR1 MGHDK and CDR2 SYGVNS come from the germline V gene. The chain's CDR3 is CASIEGSNTGELFF.

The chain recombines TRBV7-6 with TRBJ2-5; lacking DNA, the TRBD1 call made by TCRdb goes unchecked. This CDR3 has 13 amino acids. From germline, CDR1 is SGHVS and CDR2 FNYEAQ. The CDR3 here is CASRPGAQETQYF.

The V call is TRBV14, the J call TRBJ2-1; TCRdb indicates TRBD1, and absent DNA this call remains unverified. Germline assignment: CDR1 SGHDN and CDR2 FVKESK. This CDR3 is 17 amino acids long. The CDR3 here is CASSQDQGDWGFNEQFF. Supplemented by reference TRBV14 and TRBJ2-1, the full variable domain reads EAGVTQFPSHSVIEKGQTVTLRCDPISGHDNLYWYRRVMGKEIKFLLHFVKESKQDESGMPNNRFLAERTGGTYSTLKVQPAELEDSGVYFCASSQDQGDWGFNEQFFGPGTRLTVL.

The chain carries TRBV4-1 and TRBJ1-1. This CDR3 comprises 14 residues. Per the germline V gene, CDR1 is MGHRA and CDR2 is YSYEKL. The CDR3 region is CASSQDPENTEAFF.

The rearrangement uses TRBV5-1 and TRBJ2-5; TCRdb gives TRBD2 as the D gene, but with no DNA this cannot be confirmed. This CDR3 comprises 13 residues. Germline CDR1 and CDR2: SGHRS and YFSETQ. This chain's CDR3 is CASSPSGSKTQYF.

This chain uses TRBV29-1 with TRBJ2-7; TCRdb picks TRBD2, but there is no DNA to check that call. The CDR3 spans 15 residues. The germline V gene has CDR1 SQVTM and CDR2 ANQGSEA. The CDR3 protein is CSVEDMASGSIEQYF.

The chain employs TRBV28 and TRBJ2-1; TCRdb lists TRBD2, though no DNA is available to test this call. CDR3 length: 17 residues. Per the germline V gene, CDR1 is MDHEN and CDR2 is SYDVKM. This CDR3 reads CASSPIVADRSYNEQFF.

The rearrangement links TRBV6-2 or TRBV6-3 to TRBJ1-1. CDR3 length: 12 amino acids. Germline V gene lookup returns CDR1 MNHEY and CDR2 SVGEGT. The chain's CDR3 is CASSYAGTEAFF.

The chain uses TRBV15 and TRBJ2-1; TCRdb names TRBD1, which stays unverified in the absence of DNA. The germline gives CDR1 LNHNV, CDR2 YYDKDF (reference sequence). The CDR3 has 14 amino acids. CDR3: CATSRPRTGVEQFF.

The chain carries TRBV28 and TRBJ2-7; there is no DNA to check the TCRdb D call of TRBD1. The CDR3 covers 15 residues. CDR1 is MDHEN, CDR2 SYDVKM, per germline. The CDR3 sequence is CASSFGRTGGYEQYF.

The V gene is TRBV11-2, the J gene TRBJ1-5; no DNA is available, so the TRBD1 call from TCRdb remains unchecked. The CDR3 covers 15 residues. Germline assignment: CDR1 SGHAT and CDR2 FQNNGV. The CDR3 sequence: CASSLGTAEYQPQHF.

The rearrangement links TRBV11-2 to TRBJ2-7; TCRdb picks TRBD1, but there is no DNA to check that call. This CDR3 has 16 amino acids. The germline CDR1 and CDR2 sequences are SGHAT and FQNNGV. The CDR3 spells CASSLRWGPAYYEQYF.

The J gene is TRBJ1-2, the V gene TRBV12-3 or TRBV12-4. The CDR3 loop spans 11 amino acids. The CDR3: CASRLNYGYTF.

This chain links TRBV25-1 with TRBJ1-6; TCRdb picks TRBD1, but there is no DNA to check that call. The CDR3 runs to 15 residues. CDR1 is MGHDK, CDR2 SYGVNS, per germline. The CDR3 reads CASSGSGTRFSPLHF.

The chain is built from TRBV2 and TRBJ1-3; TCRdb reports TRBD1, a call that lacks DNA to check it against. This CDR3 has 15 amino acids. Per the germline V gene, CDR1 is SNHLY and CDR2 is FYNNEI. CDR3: CASSRPRGAGNTIYF.

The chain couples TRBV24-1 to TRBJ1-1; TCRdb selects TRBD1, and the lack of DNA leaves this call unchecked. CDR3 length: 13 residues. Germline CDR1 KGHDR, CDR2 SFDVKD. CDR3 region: CATSGRQGDEAFF.

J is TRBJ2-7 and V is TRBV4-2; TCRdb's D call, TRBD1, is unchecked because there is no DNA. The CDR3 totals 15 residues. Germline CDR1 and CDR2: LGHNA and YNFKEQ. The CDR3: CASSQDRQCTYEQYF.

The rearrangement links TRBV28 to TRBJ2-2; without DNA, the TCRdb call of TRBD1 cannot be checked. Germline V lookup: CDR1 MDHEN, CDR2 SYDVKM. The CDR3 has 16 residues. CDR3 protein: CATHLSGTGLNGELFF.

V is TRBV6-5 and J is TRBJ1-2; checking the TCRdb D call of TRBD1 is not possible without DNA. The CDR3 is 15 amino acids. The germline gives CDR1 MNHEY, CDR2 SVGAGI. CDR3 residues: CASSSNPDSGDGYTF.

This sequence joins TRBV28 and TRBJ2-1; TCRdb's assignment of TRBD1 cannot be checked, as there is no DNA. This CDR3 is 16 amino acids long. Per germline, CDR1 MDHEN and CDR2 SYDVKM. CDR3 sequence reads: CASSFAPESSYNEQFF.

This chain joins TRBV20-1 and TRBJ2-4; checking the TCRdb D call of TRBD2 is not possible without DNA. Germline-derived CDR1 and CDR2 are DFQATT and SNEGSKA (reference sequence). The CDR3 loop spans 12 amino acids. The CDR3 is CSASDGGDIQYF.

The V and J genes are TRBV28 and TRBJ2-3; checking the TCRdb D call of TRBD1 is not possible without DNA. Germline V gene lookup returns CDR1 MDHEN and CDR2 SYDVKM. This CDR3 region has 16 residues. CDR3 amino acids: CASSLGTSQATDTQYF.